The rows below give T cell receptor beta chains drawn from one sample of a study of blood T cell repertoires in COVID-19. Assay used: immunoSEQ multiplex PCR; TCRdb lists only in-frame clones, some missing. The table records around 60,000 clones, more than 80% of them present only once. Sequences were obtained from peripheral blood. Receptors originate from an older woman with COVID-19, enrolled during active disease. Each CDR3 is given with its conserved first and last residue. A D gene is named only where the DNA matches it firmly. For some rows the clone size is stated as once, few or many, or as a class when expanded; others skip it.

.,.,TRBJ2-3,TRBV9,CASSVGANTQYF,TGTGCCAGCAGCGTAGGAGCAAATACGCAGTATTTT
.,.,TRBJ2-7,TRBV19,CASSTLGGPYEQYF,TGTGCCAGTAGTACCCTTGGGGGCCCCTACGAGCAGTACTTC
once,.,TRBJ2-7,TRBV5-6,CASSLLGARSSYEQYF,TGTGCCAGCAGCTTGTTGGGGGCTAGGAGCTCCTACGAGCAGTACTTC
.,TRBD2,TRBJ2-7,TRBV4-1,CASSRTSGNEQYF,TGCGCCAGCAGCCGGACTAGCGGAAACGAGCAGTACTTC
.,.,TRBJ2-7,TRBV24-1,CATSRGALGAYEQYF,TGTGCCACCAGTCGGGGGGCGCTTGGGGCCTACGAGCAGTACTTC
once,TRBD1,TRBJ1-2,TRBV28,CARTGNYGYTF,TGTGCCAGGACAGGGAACTATGGCTACACCTTC
.,.,TRBJ1-5,TRBV2,CASSDRVGGPQHF,TGTGCCAGCAGTGACAGGGTCGGGGGGCCCCAGCATTTT
.,TRBD1,TRBJ1-2,TRBV4-3,CASSPGQGAYYGYTF,TGCGCCAGCAGCCCCGGACAGGGGGCCTACTATGGCTACACCTTC
.,TRBD2,TRBJ2-1,TRBV24-1,CATSDPGLAPYNEQFF,TGTGCCACCAGTGATCCGGGACTAGCGCCCTACAATGAGCAGTTCTTC
.,TRBD2,TRBJ2-7,TRBV6-2/TRBV6-3,CASSFGLAGVEQYF,TGTGCCAGCAGTTTCGGACTAGCGGGAGTTGAGCAGTACTTC
.,.,TRBJ2-1,TRBV7-9,CASSLESLNEQFF,TGTGCCAGCAGCTTAGAATCTTTAAATGAGCAGTTCTTC
.,.,TRBJ2-6,TRBV27,CASSLRWGANVLTF,TGTGCCAGCAGTTTACGGTGGGGGGCCAACGTCCTGACTTTC
.,TRBD2,TRBJ2-3,TRBV6-2/TRBV6-3,CASSFGLAGLTDTQYF,TGTGCCAGCAGTTTCGGACTAGCGGGCCTTACAGATACGCAGTATTTT
.,TRBD1,TRBJ1-2,TRBV5-6,CASSLVGQGAANYGYTF,TGTGCCAGCAGCTTGGTTGGACAGGGGGCGGCCAACTATGGCTACACCTTC
.,.,TRBJ1-6,TRBV19,CASIGSYNSPLHF,TGTGCCAGTATCGGCTCCTATAATTCACCCCTCCACTTT
.,.,TRBJ1-2,TRBV28,CASTPGRGGYTF,TGTGCCAGCACCCCGGGCAGGGGTGGCTACACCTTC
few,.,TRBJ1-3,TRBV6-6,CASSRAGTRRSGNTIYF,TGTGCCAGCAGTCGAGCCGGGACAAGGAGGTCTGGAAACACCATATATTTT
.,.,TRBJ2-7,TRBV3-1/TRBV3-2,CASSLFGTSSYEQYF,TGTGCCAGCAGCCTCTTTGGGACATCCTCCTACGAGCAGTACTTC
.,TRBD1,TRBJ2-3,TRBV10-3,CAISPDRGRTDTQYF,TGTGCCATCAGCCCGGACAGGGGGAGGACAGATACGCAGTATTTT
.,.,TRBJ2-7,TRBV25-1,CASSEYSSYEQYF,TGTGCCAGCAGTGAATATAGCTCCTACGAGCAGTACTTC
.,.,TRBJ1-6,TRBV30,CAWTQGEVFNSPLHF,TGTGCCTGGACTCAAGGAGAGGTCTTTAATTCACCCCTCCACTTT
.,.,TRBJ1-2,TRBV28,CASSRNRLFNYGYTF,TGTGCCAGCAGTCGGAACCGACTTTTTAACTATGGCTACACCTTC
.,.,TRBJ1-6,TRBV25-1,CASSANPGPYNSPLHF,TGTGCCAGCAGTGCGAACCCGGGTCCCTATAATTCACCCCTCCACTTT
.,.,TRBJ2-7,TRBV12-3/TRBV12-4,CASSQTGYEQYF,TGTGCCAGCAGTCAGACAGGCTACGAGCAGTACTTC
.,TRBD2,TRBJ2-7,TRBV7-9,CASSLGQAGGPSDEQYF,TGTGCCAGCAGCTTAGGGCAAGCGGGAGGGCCCTCGGACGAGCAGTACTTC
.,.,TRBJ2-5,TRBV11-1,CASSLGGSPYQETQYF,TGTGCCAGCAGCTTAGGAGGATCCCCGTACCAAGAGACCCAGTACTTC
.,TRBD2,TRBJ2-7,TRBV9,CASSVAGGRYEQYF,TGTGCCAGCAGCGTAGCCGGGGGGAGGTACGAGCAGTACTTC
.,.,TRBJ2-3,TRBV24-1,CATSDFGKGTDTQYF,TGTGCCACCAGTGATTTCGGGAAAGGGACAGATACGCAGTATTTT